This T cell receptor beta chain originates from a study of T cell changes during pregnancy in multiple sclerosis. The CDR3 loop spans 17 amino acids. CDR1 is MNHEY, CDR2 SMNVEV, per germline (reference sequence). Trimming cost V 5 bases and J 4 bases; bases outside gene matches: 11. Clones were read by immunoSEQ multiplex PCR, and TCRdb kept only the in-frame ones, dropping some. The sample includes around 19,000 clones, 88% of them seen just once. The receptor was derived from a female donor in good health, enrolled as a control in a pregnancy study. The J gene is TRBJ1-2, the V gene TRBV27, with 12 bases that match TRBD1. The sequencing used CD8+ T cells from peripheral blood mononuclear cells, collected after pregnancy. CDR3 bases: TGTGCCAGCAGTCAGACCCGGGACAGGGGGCTGGTCTATGGCTACACCTTC. Its protein product is CASSQTRDRGLVYGYTF.